What follows describes a single TCR beta chain. CDR1 is KGHSH, CDR2 LQKENI, per germline. CDR3 length: 13 residues. Trimming pared 5 bases from V and 5 bases from J, leaving 12 bases between. This entry belongs to a study of blood T cell repertoires in COVID-19. Whole-study context: COVID-19 samples from acute and convalescent phases originated in the United States, Italy and Spain. The analysed material was cDNA or gDNA that came from T cells, B-cell-depleted T cells, or PBMCs.

In the source study's methods: Amplified reference gene primers provided the basis for estimating nucleated cell counts. The repertoire was sequenced with immunoSEQ multiplex PCR; TCRdb's copy has only in-frame clones and lacks some. The V and J calls and clone size come from that table; D and trimming were worked out from the DNA. Among more than 55,000 clones, roughly 88% were seen once, and the ten largest hold 1.3%. The rearrangement uses TRBV18 and TRBJ1-1; possible D gene TRBD1, 6 bases. The sequence was obtained from a woman older than 75 with acute or convalescent COVID-19. Source material: peripheral blood. CDR3: CASSDSGETEAFF. In DNA form, the CDR3 reads TGTGCCAGCTCAGACTCAGGGGAAACTGAAGCTTTCTTT.